The T cell receptor (beta chain) described here comes from a study of OX40 agonist ivuxolimab in advanced cancers. At the level of the study: Among those treated, three patients had partial responses, one with hepatocellular carcinoma and two with cutaneous melanoma.

The V end lost 8 bases, the J end lost 4 bases, and 12 bases lay between the germline ends. Per the germline V gene, CDR1 is MNHEY and CDR2 is SVGAGI. This CDR3 comprises 13 residues. TCRdb's table, derived via immunoSEQ multiplex PCR, lists solely in-frame clones and lacks some. The data contain some 70,000 clones, around 88% of them singletons. A note on this clone: Its cognate antigen is unknown.

Whole-study findings and limits: Still undetermined is the antigen specificity of the expanded peripheral T cells. Dosing at 0.1 to 3.0 mg/kg was accompanied by clonal expansion of CD4+ and CD8+ blood T cells by week 6.

This clonotype originated in an adult with an advanced solid tumor such as melanoma, head and neck, liver or kidney cancer. Sequenced material: CD4+ or CD8+ T cells sorted from blood, taken in a trial of the OX40 agonist ivuxolimab. The rearrangement links TRBV6-5 to TRBJ2-1; TRBD2 is a possible D gene (6 bases). The CDR3 loop is CASFAGSYNEQFF. The CDR3 DNA sequence: TGTGCCAGCTTTGCGGGATCTTACAATGAGCAGTTCTTC.